The sequence of this T cell receptor (beta chain) was determined in a study of blood T cell repertoires in COVID-19. Study-wide context: The cDNA or gDNA used as material had been derived from T cells, B-cell-depleted T cells, or PBMCs.

The V and J ends lost 4 bases and 5 bases respectively, with 11 bases between them. The CDR3 totals 14 residues. Germline V gives CDR1 MGHRA, CDR2 YSYEKL. Method: immunoSEQ multiplex PCR; TCRdb's copy keeps in-frame clones and lacks some. The sample comprises around 200,000 clones, more than 75% of which are singletons, and about 1% rests with the top ten. This TCR derives from a young woman who had recovered from COVID-19. Source material: peripheral blood. The chain links TRBV4-1 to TRBJ1-4; tentative D call: TRBD1 (6 bases). CDR3 coding DNA: TGCGCCAGCAGCCCGCCTAGGGGGAATGAAAAACTGTTTTTT. Protein sequence: CASSPPRGNEKLFF.